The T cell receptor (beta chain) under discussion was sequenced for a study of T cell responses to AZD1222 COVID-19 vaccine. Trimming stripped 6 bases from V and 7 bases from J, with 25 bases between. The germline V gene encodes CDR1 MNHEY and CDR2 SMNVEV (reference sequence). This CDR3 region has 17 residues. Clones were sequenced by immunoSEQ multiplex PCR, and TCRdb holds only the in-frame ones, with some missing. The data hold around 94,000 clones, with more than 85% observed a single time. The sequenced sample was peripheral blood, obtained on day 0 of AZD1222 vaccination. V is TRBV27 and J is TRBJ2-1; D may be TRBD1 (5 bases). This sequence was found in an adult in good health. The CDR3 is CASRPSVDGLKGNEQFF. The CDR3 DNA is TGTGCCAGCAGACCCTCGGTGGATGGCCTCAAGGGGAATGAGCAGTTCTTC.